The 9 T cell receptor beta chains presented below share a single source sample, sequenced in a study of immune evolution from preneoplasia to lung adenocarcinoma (dated by TCRdb to the early 2020s). The method was the immunoSEQ multiplex PCR assay. As stored in TCRdb, this immuneACCESS dataset retains in-frame rearrangements with V and J assigned. A fraction of the clones does not appear; measured against another copy, unresolved V genes explain less than half of the discrepancy, and the remainder lacks a known reason. Within this sample are fewer than 10,000 clones, with roughly 88% of them counted one time only. Of the sample, 2% to 2.5% is held by the ten largest clones. Source material: FFPE minimally invasive lung adenocarcinoma tissue. In the paper's terms, the cell subset or site label means: micro-invasive lung adenocarcinoma (MIA). The receptors stem from an older person with lung adenocarcinoma.

Concerning this clone: The junction departs from the called germline gene at one end, perhaps through a read error. J is TRBJ1-4 and V is TRBV7-7; 7 bases line up with TRBD1. CDR1 and CDR2 from the germline V gene are SSHAT and FNYEAQ (reference sequence). The CDR3 covers 17 residues. The DNA of the CDR3 is TGTGCTAGCAGTAGATCGGTAGCGACAGGGTTTAATGAAAAACTGTTTTTT. It translates to CASSRSVATGFNEKLFF.

This chain connects TRBV7-9 to TRBJ1-4, with D possibly matching TRBD1 (5 bases). The CDR3 runs to 14 residues. CDR1 and CDR2 from the germline V gene are SEHNR and FQNEAQ (reference sequence). Trimming shortened V by 9 bases and J by 8 bases, and 19 bases separated the two germline ends. CDR3 residues: CASSPGTGGEKLFF. The CDR3 DNA follows: TGTGCCAGTAGCCCCGGGACCGGAGGGGAAAAACTGTTTTTT.

The CDR3 DNA follows: TGTGCCAGCAGCGGAGGACAGGGGAGAACTGAAGCTTTCTTT. Residues: CASSGGQGRTEAFF. The chain uses TRBV5-4 and TRBJ1-1, with TRBD1 matching 9 bases. CDR1 and CDR2 from the germline V gene are SGHNT and YYREEE (reference sequence). The CDR3 covers 14 residues. The junction had 6 bases not matched to a gene; V was cut back by 4 bases and J by 5 bases.

The J gene is TRBJ1-1, the V gene TRBV11-2; 8 bases are shared with TRBD1. The CDR3 consists of 15 residues. The V gene's germline CDR1 is SGHAT and CDR2 FQNNGV. V dropped 5 bases and J dropped 4; count of bases not matched to a gene: 9. The chain's CDR3 is CASSEQGARSTEAFF. The CDR3 DNA is TGTGCCAGCAGCGAGCAGGGGGCCCGGTCCACTGAAGCTTTCTTT. The full variable domain, completed using reference TRBV11-2 and TRBJ1-1, is EAGVAQSPRYKIIEKRQSVAFWCNPISGHATLYWYQQILGQGPKLLIQFQNNGVVDDSQLPKDRFSAERLKGVDSTLKIQPAKLEDSAVYLCASSEQGARSTEAFFGQGTRLTVV.

The chain carries TRBV19 and TRBJ2-7; D unclear. Germline lookup yields CDR1 LNHDA and CDR2 SQIVND (reference sequence). Trimming stripped 5 bases from V and 10 bases from J, with 15 bases between. The CDR3 runs to 12 residues. The CDR3: CASSPAEGPQYF. In DNA form, the CDR3 reads TGTGCCAGTAGTCCGGCGGAAGGGCCCCAGTACTTC. The full variable domain, its missing parts supplied by reference TRBV19 and TRBJ2-7, is DGGITQSPKYLFRKEGQNVTLSCEQNLNHDAMYWYRQDPGQGLRLIYYSQIVNDFQKGDIAEGYSVSREKKESFPLTVTSAQKNPTAFYLCASSPAEGPQYFGPGTRLTVT.

The chain combines TRBV9 with TRBJ2-7; 10 bases line up with TRBD2. The CDR3 spans 14 residues. Germline CDR1 SGDLS, CDR2 YYNGEE. The trim removed 2 bases at V and 2 bases at J, leaving 1 base unmatched. The CDR3 DNA sequence: TGTGCCAGCAGCGTTAGCGGGGGGACCTACGAGCAGTACTTC. Its protein product is CASSVSGGTYEQYF.

This clone was picked up one time. The chain combines TRBV5-1 with TRBJ2-3; 12 bases map to TRBD2. V shed 5 bases, J shed 6 bases, and the junction held 19 bases outside the gene matches. Per the germline V gene, CDR1 is SGHRS and CDR2 is YFSETQ. The CDR3 is made up of 19 amino acids. Here the CDR3 reads CASSREGLAGSSLRDTQYF. CDR3 DNA: TGCGCCAGCAGTCGTGAAGGACTAGCGGGATCCTCATTGAGGGATACGCAGTATTTT.

The J gene is TRBJ1-2, the V gene TRBV19; maybe TRBD1 (5 bases). The CDR3 is 15 amino acids. The germline V and J ends were trimmed by 6 bases and 8 bases, with 22 bases remaining between them. The germline V gene encodes CDR1 LNHDA and CDR2 SQIVND (reference sequence). In DNA, the CDR3 is TGTGCCAGTAGCTTCGGGATGGACAAGATCGGAGGCTACACCTTC. It specifies CASSFGMDKIGGYTF.

This chain joins TRBV19 and TRBJ1-2; D is uncertain. Germline CDR1 reads LNHDA; CDR2 reads SQIVND (reference sequence). The CDR3 sequence is 13 residues long. The ends were cut back, 6 bases at V and 1 base at J, with 9 bases in the middle. This CDR3 is CASSFGGNYGYTF. In DNA form, the CDR3 reads TGTGCCAGTAGCTTCGGCGGTAACTATGGCTACACCTTC.